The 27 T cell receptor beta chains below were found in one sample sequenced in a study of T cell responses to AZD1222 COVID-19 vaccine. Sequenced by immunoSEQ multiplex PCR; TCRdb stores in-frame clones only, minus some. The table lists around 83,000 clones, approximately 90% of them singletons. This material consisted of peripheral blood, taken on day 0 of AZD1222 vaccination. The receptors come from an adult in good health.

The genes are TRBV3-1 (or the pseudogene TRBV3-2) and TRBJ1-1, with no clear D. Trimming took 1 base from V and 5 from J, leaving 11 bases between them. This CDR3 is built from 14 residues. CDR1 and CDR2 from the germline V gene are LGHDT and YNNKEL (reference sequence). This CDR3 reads CASSQGGRGTEAFF. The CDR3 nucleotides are TGTGCCAGCAGCCAAGGAGGGAGAGGGACTGAAGCTTTCTTT.

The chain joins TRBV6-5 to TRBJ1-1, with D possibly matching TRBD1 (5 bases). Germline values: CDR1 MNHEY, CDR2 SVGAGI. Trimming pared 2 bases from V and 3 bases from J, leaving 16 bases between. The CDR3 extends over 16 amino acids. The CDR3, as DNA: TGTGCCAGCAGTTACCCCCCGGGGGGTCAGGACACTGAAGCTTTCTTT. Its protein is CASSYPPGGQDTEAFF.

The CDR3, as DNA: TGTGCCAGTAGTATACCGGGGGGGGCTCAGCCCCAGCATTTT. This gives the protein CASSIPGGAQPQHF. The chain is built from TRBV19 and TRBJ1-5; D is perhaps TRBD1 (6 bases). CDR3 length equals 14 residues. Germline values: CDR1 LNHDA, CDR2 SQIVND (reference sequence). The V end was cut by 2 bases, the J end by 6 bases, with 11 bases between. The full variable domain, with the rest looked up from reference TRBV19 and TRBJ1-5, is DGGITQSPKYLFRKEGQNVTLSCEQNLNHDAMYWYRQDPGQGLRLIYYSQIVNDFQKGDIAEGYSVSREKKESFPLTVTSAQKNPTAFYLCASSIPGGAQPQHFGDGTRLSIL.

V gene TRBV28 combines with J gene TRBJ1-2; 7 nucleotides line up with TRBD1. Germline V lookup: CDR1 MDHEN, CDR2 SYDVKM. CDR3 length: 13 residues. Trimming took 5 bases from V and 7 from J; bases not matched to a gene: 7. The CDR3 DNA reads TGTGCCAGCAGTACCGGGACAGCTTTTGGCTACACCTTC. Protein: CASSTGTAFGYTF.

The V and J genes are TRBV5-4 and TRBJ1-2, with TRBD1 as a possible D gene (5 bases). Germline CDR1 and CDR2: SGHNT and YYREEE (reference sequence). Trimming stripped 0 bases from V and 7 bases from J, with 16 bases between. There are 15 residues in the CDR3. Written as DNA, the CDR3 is TGTGCCAGCAGCTTGGTTACAGGCCCCACGGCTGGCTACACCTTC. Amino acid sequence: CASSLVTGPTAGYTF.

For the CDR3, the DNA is TGTGCCAGCAGCTTGTTGGGGGATGGAGCTGAAGCTTTCTTT. As protein: CASSLLGDGAEAFF. The V and J genes are TRBV7-3 and TRBJ1-1; tentatively, D is TRBD1 (5 bases). Germline CDR1 SGHTA, CDR2 FQGTGA. This CDR3 comprises 14 residues. V was trimmed by 3 bases and J by 6 bases, leaving 14 bases between them.

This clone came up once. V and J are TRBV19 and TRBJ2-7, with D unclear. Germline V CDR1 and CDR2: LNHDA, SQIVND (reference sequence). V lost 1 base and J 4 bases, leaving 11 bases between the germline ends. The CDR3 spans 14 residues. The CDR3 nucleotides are TGTGCCAGTAGTATAGCAGGTGGAGCATACGAGCAGTACTTC. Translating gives CASSIAGGAYEQYF.

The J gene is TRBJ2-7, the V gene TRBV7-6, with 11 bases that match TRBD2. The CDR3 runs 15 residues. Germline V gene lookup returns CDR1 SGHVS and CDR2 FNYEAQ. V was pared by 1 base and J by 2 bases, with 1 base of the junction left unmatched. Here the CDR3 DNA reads TGTGCCAGCAGCTTAGTAGCGGGAGGGACCTACGAGCAGTACTTC. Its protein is CASSLVAGGTYEQYF.

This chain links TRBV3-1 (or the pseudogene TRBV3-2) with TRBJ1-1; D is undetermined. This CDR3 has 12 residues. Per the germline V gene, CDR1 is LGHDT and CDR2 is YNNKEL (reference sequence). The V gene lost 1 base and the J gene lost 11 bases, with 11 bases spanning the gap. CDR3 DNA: TGTGCCAGCAGCCAAGTCCAGTCTGCCGCTTTCTTT. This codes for CASSQVQSAAFF.

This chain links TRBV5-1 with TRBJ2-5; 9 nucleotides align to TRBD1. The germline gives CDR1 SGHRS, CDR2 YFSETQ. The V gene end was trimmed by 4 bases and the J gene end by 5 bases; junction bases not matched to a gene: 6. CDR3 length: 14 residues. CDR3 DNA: TGCGCCAGCAGCCCAGGGACAGGGAGGGAGACCCAGTACTTC. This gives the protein CASSPGTGRETQYF.

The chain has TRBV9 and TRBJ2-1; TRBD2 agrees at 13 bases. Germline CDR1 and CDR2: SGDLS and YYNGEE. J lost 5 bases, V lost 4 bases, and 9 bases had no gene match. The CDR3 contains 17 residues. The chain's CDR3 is CASSPTTGLAGDNEQFF. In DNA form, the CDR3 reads TGTGCCAGCAGCCCCACCACCGGACTAGCGGGGGACAATGAGCAGTTCTTC.

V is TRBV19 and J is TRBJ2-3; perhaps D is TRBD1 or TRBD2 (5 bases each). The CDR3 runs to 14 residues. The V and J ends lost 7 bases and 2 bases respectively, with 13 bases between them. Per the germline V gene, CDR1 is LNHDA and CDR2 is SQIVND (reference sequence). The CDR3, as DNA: TGTGCCAGTACCCGGGACCGTAACACAGATACGCAGTATTTT. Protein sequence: CASTRDRNTDTQYF. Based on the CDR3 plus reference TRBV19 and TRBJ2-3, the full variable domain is DGGITQSPKYLFRKEGQNVTLSCEQNLNHDAMYWYRQDPGQGLRLIYYSQIVNDFQKGDIAEGYSVSREKKESFPLTVTSAQKNPTAFYLCASTRDRNTDTQYFGPGTRLTVL.

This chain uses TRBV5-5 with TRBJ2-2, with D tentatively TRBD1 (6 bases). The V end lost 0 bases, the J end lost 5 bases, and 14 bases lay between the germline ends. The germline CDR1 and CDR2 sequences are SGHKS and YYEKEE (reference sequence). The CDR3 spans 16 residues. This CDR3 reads CASSLGQGSRTGELFF. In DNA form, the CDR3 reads TGTGCCAGCAGCTTGGGGCAGGGGTCAAGGACCGGGGAGCTGTTTTTT.

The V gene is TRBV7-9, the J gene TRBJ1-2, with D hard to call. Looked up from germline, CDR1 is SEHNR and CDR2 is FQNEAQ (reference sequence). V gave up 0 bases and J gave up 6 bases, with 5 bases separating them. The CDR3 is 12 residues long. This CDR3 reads CASSLAIDGYTF. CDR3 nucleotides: TGTGCCAGCAGCTTAGCCATAGATGGCTACACCTTC.

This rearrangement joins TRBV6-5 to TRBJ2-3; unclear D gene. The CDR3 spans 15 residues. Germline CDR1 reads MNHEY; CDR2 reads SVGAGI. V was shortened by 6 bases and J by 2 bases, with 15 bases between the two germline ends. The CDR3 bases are TGTGCCAGCAGCTTGGACCGCAGCCCCACAGATACGCAGTATTTT. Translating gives CASSLDRSPTDTQYF.

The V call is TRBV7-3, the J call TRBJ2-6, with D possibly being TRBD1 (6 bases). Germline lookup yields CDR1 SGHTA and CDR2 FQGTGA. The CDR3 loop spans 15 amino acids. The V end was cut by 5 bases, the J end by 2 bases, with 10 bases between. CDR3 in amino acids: CASSPRGTGANVLTF. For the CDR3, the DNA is TGTGCCAGCAGCCCTAGGGGGACTGGGGCCAACGTCCTGACTTTC. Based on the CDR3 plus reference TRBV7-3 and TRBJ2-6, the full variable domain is GAGVSQTPSNKVTEKGKYVELRCDPISGHTALYWYRQSLGQGPEFLIYFQGTGAADDSGLPNDRFFAVRPEGSVSTLKIQRTERGDSAVYLCASSPRGTGANVLTFGAGSRLTVL.

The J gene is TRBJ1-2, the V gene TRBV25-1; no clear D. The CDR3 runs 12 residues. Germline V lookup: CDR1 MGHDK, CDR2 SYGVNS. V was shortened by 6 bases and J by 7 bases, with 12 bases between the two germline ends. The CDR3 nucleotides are TGTGCCAGCAGGGACGGGTTGAGTGGCTACACCTTC. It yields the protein CASRDGLSGYTF.

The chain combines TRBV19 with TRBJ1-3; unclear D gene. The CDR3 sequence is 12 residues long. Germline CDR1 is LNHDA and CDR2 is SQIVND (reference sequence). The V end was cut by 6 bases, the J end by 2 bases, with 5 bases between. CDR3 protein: CASRPTGNTIYF. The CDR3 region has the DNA TGTGCCAGTAGGCCTACTGGAAACACCATATATTTT.

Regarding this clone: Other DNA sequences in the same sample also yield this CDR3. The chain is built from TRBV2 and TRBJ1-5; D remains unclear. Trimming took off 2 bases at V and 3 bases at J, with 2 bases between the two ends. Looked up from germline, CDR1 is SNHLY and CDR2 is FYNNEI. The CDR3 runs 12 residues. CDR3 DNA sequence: TGTGCCAGCAGTGAACCCAATCAGCCCCAGCATTTT. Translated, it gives CASSEPNQPQHF.

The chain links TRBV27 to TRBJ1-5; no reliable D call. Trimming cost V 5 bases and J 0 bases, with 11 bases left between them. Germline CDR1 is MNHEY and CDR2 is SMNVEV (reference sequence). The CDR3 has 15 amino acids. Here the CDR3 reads CASSPEYYSNQPQHF. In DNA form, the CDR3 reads TGTGCCAGCAGTCCTGAGTATTATAGCAATCAGCCCCAGCATTTT.

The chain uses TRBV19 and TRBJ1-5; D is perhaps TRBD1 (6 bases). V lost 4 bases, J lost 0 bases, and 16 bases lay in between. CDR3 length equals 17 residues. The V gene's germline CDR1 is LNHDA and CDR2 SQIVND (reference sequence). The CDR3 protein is CASSKGDRSYSNQPQHF. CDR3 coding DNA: TGTGCCAGTAGTAAGGGCGACAGGTCATATAGCAATCAGCCCCAGCATTTT.

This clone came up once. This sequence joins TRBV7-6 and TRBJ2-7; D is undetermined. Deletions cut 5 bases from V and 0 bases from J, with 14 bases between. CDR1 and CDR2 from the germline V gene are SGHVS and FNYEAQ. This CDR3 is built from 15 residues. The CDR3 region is CASSRYHSVSYEQYF. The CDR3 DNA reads TGTGCCAGCAGCCGTTACCACAGCGTCTCCTACGAGCAGTACTTC.

CDR3 sequence: CASSEGQLKEYF. The CDR3 DNA follows: TGTGCCAGCAGCGAGGGACAGTTAAAGGAGTACTTC. The chain joins TRBV2 to TRBJ2-7; 7 nucleotides align to TRBD1. The germline V gene has CDR1 SNHLY and CDR2 FYNNEI. Unmatched junction bases numbered 10, after V lost 6 bases and J lost 11 bases. The CDR3 sequence is 12 residues long.

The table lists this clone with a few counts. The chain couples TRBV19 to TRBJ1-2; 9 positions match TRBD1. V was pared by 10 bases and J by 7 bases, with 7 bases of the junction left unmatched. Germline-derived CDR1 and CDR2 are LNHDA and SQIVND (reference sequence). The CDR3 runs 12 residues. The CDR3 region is CAISGTGPGYTF. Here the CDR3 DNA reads TGTGCCATCTCCGGGACAGGGCCTGGCTACACCTTC.

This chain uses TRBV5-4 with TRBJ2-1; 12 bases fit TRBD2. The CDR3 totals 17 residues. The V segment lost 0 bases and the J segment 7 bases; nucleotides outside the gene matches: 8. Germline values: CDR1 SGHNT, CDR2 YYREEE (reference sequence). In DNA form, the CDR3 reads TGTGCCAGCAGCTTGGACCCTACTAGCGGGGGGAGGAATGAGCAGTTCTTC. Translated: CASSLDPTSGGRNEQFF.

The CDR3 reads CASSHGGETGDYEQYF. The CDR3 nucleotides are TGTGCCAGCAGCCACGGGGGGGAGACAGGGGACTACGAGCAGTACTTC. J is TRBJ2-7 and V is TRBV3-1 (or the pseudogene TRBV3-2); D is tentatively TRBD1 or TRBD2 (8 bases each). V shed 3 bases and J shed 3 bases, with 18 bases lying between them. The CDR3 contains 16 residues. The germline V gene encodes CDR1 LGHDT and CDR2 YNNKEL (reference sequence).

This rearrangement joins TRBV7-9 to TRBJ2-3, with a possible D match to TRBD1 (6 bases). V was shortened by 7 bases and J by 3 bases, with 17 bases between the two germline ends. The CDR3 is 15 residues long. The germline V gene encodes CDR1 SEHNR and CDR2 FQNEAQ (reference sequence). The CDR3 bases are TGTGCCAGCATTTATGGGGGCTTCAATACAGATACGCAGTATTTT. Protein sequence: CASIYGGFNTDTQYF.